This T cell receptor (beta chain) was found in a study of OX40 agonist ivuxolimab in advanced cancers. Across the whole study: The treatment was a fully human IgG2 OX40 agonist, ivuxolimab. Patients got intravenous ivuxolimab at 0.01 to 10 mg/kg every 2 weeks.

The V segment lost 2 bases and the J segment 0 bases; nucleotides outside the gene matches: 3. The CDR3 runs 17 residues. CDR1 and CDR2 from the germline V gene are MNHNS and SASEGT. The repertoire was sequenced with immunoSEQ multiplex PCR; TCRdb's copy has only in-frame clones and lacks some. The table includes more than 50,000 clones, 85% detected once. The sequence came from an adult with an advanced solid tumor such as melanoma, head and neck, liver or kidney cancer. Source: CD4+ or CD8+ T cells sorted from blood, taken in a trial of the OX40 agonist ivuxolimab. The chain uses TRBV6-1 and TRBJ2-5; 13 bases agree with TRBD2. CDR3: CASSETLAGGNQETQYF. CDR3 DNA: TGTGCCAGCAGTGAAACACTAGCGGGAGGGAACCAAGAGACCCAGTACTTC.